This TCR beta chain appears in the sequencing data of a study of shared clonotypes between healthy human individuals (dated by TCRdb to the early 2020s). General notes on the study: The cohort comprised a couple of women and a few men aged 18 to 49 years. Leukapheresis yielded between about 0.94 and 8.9 billion PBMCs per donor. Blood TCR repertoires of five healthy adults were deeply sequenced to estimate repertoire size and the extent of clonotype sharing between individuals. Libraries were prepared and TCR repertoires were sequenced by different laboratories using diverse techniques, in order to increase sequencing depth and limit assay-specific biases. For each donor, CD4 naive and CD4 memory were each run on three plates, CD8 naive on two plates, and CD8 memory on one plate.

Summary of the overall study and its limitations: Compared with non-shared clonotypes, the clonotypes found in all four sorted-subset donors had higher generation probabilities. Pairwise subsampling indicated that sequencing depth was expected to affect the degree of clonotype sharing among donors. Naive subsets generally had larger estimated clonotype richness than memory subsets did. Sampling was limited to blood, and TCR repertoires in tissue likely differ from TCR repertoires in blood. Rarefaction of sorted-subset datasets indicated incomplete sequencing despite the large sequencing depth. Across several donors, around 5% of naive CD4, approximately 3.5% of naive CD8, approximately 2.5% of memory CD4, and about 0.4% of memory CD8 clonotypes were shared. The small number of donors limited the genetic and exposure-history diversity represented.

CD8 naive samples were CD45RO-negative cells positively selected for CCR7, giving a CD45RA+CCR7+ population that excluded TemRA cells. The donors were healthy, HIV-negative adults who had no recently reported acute infections or vaccinations. All donors were Caucasian adults living in Nashville, Tennessee, USA. Blood was obtained by leukapheresis, after which PBMCs were separated by Ficoll-Histopaque density gradient centrifugation and cryopreserved in liquid nitrogen vapor phase. Purity and quantity of every magnetically sorted T cell population were checked by analytical flow cytometry. Genomic DNA was isolated from every sorted fraction and measured by UV absorbance on a Nanodrop 2000c. Based on the germline V gene, the CDR1 and CDR2 sequences are MNHNS and SASEGT. The CDR3 runs 14 residues from the cysteine to the phenylalanine. The kept DNA is CDR3 alone, 42 bases in frame from the first base. Trimming takes 2 bases from V and 3 bases from J, and the germline ends sit 7 bases apart.

Concerning this clone: The target of this receptor is not known. Qualities for individual bases were not recorded, and no much larger clone is one base off.

Using the deep immunoSEQ assay, TCR CDR3 regions were amplified from genomic DNA by multiplex PCR. Genomic DNA extracted from each cell subset was distributed evenly over all wells of several immunoSEQ 96-well plates, and each plate served as one replicate. For sorted subsets, around 200 ng genomic DNA, equal to 30,000 or so T cell genomes, was loaded into each replicate PCR. Purified libraries were measured with a Qubit 3.0 fluorometer, size-checked on a Bioanalyzer 2100, and measured again with the KAPA Library Quantification kit. Every immunoSEQ 96-well plate was sequenced on a separate single-read 150-cycle Illumina NextSeq 550 flow cell. The paper's processing steps were these. Because only junctional sequences without quality scores were contained in the immunoSEQ output, filtering matching that applied to full-length reads could not be performed. Sequences were annotated with PyIR, a Python wrapper for IgBLAST v1.9, using IMGT germline references to assign V/J genes and CDR3. Any read was removed if the V/J assignment was weak (E-value above 1e-6), the CDR3 was missing, or the read contained stop codons, out-of-frame junctions, or ambiguous translated residues. V3J clonotypes were defined as sequences sharing an identical inferred V gene, J gene, and CDR3 amino acid sequence. Percentage overlap between repertoires was computed as shared unique clonotypes divided by the size of the smaller repertoire. Repertoire richness was assessed with RTK rarefaction, the Chao1 estimator, and Recon v2.1 estimates of unobserved clonotypes. Generation probabilities for all TCRbeta clonotypes obtained by the gDNA method from several donors were computed using OLGA. TCRdb holds this immuneACCESS table with in-frame rearrangements only. Some clones are missing; in checked studies, unresolved V genes explain under half, and the rest has no known cause. V, J and clone size reflect that table, while D and trimming were determined from the DNA. This sample is represented by around 2.1 million clones; about 93% of them were singletons. Of the sample, 1.5% to 2% is held by the ten largest clones.

The chain uses TRBV6-1 and TRBJ2-2, with the D gene not clear enough to name. The material sequenced was naive CD8+ T cells from PBMCs. Read against the paper, the sample's cell subset or site label means: CD45RA+CCR7+. The receptor's source is a young man in good health. Some clones in this sample may be carry-over from other donors' samples. CDR3 sequence: CASSEYKYTGELFF. The sequence in DNA is TGTGCCAGCAGTGAATACAAATACACCGGGGAGCTGTTTTTT.